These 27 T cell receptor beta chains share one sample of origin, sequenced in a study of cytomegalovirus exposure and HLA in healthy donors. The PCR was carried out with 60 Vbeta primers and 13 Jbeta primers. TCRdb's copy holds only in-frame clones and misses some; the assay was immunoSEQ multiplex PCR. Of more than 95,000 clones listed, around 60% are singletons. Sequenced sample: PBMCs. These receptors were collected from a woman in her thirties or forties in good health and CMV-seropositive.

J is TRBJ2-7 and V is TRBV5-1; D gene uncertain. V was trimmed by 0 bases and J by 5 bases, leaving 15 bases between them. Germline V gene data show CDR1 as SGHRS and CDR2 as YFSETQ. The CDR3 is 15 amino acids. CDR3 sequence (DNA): TGCGCCAGCAGCTTGGGTGCCCAGGTGGGCCACGAGCAGTACTTC. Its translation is CASSLGAQVGHEQYF.

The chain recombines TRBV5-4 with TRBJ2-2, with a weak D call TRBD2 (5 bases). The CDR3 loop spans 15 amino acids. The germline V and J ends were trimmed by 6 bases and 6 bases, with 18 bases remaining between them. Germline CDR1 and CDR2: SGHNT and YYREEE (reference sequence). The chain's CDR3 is CASNAGNPGAGELFF. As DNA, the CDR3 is TGTGCCAGCAACGCCGGGAACCCCGGGGCCGGGGAGCTGTTTTTT.

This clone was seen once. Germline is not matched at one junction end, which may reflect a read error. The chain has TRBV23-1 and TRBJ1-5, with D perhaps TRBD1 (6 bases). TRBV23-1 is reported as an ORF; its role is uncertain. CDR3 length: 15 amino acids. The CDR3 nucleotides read TGCGCCAGCCCCGTGGGACAACGCAACAATCAGCCTCAGCATTTT. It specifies CASPVGQRNNQPQHF.

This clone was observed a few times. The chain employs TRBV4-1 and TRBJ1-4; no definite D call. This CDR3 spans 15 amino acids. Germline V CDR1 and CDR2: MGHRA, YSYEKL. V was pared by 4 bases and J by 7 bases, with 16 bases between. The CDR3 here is CASSPRLVSGEKLFF. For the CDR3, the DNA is TGCGCCAGCAGCCCCCGTCTGGTGAGTGGTGAAAAACTGTTTTTT.

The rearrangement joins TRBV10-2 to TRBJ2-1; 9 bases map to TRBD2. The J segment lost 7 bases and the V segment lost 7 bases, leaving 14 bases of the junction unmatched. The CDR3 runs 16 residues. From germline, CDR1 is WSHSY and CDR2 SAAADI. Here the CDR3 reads CASTLAGPLGVNEQFF. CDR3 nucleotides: TGCGCCAGCACCCTAGCGGGGCCCCTGGGTGTGAATGAGCAGTTCTTC.

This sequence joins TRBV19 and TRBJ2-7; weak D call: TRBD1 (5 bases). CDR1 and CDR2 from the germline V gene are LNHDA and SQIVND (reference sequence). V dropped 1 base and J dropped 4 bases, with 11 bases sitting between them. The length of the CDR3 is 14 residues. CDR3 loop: CASSIAGLGYEQYF. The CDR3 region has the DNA TGTGCCAGTAGTATAGCAGGGCTTGGGTACGAGCAGTACTTC.

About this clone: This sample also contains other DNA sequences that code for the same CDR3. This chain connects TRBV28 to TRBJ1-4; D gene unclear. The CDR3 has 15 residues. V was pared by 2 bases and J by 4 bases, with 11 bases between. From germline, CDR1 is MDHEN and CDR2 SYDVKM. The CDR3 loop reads CASSLRAQSNEKLFF. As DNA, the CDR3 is TGTGCCAGCAGTTTAAGAGCACAGAGTAATGAAAAACTGTTTTTT.

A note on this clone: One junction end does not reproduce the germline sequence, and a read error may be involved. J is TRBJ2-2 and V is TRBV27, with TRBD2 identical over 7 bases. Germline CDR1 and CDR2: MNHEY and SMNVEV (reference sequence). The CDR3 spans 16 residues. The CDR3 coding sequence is TGTACCAGCAGTTTATTCTCGGGAGGACTCACCGGGGAGCTGTTTTTT. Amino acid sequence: CTSSLFSGGLTGELFF.

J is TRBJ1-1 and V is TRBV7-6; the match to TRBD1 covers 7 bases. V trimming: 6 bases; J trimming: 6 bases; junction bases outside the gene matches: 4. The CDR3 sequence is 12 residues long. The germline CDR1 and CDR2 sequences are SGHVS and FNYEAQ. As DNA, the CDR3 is TGTGCCAGCAGTCCAGGGGGTCCTGAAGCTTTCTTT. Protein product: CASSPGGPEAFF.

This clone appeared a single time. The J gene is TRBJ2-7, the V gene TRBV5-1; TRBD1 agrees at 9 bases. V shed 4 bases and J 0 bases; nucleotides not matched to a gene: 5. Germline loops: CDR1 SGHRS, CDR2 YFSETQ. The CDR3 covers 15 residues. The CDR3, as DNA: TGCGCCAGCAGCATGACAGGGGGAAGCTCCTACGAGCAGTACTTC. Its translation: CASSMTGGSSYEQYF.

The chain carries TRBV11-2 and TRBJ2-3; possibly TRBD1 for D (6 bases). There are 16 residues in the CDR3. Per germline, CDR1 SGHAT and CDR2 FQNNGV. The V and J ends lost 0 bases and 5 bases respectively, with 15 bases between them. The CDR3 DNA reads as TGTGCCAGCAGCTTAGATCCAGGGGTGGTCGTAGATACGCAGTATTTT. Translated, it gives CASSLDPGVVVDTQYF.

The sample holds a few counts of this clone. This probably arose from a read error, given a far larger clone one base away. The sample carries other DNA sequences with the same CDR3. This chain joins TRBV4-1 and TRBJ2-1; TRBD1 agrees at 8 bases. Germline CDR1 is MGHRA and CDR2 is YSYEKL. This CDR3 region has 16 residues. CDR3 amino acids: CASSQVATGGNNEQFF. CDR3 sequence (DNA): TGCGCGAGCAGCCAAGTTGCTACAGGGGGAAACAATGAGCAGTTCTTC.

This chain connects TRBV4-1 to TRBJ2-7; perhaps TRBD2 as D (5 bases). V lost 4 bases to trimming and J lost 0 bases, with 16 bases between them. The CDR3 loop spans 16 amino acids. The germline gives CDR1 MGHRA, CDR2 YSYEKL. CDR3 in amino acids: CASSPSGLKPSYEQYF. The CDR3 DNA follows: TGCGCCAGCAGCCCCTCCGGACTTAAACCCTCCTACGAGCAGTACTTC.

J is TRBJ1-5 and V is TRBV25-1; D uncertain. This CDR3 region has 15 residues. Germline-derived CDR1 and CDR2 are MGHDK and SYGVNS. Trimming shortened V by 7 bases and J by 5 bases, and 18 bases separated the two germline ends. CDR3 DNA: TGTGCCAGCATGGGAGGGAGGGCGGGTCATCAGCCCCAGCATTTT. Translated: CASMGGRAGHQPQHF.

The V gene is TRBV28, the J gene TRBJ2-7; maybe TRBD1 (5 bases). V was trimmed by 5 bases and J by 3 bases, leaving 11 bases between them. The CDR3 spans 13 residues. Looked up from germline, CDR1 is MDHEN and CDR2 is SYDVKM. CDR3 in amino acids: CASSPLTDYEQYF. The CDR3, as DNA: TGTGCCAGCAGTCCCCTGACAGACTACGAGCAGTACTTC.

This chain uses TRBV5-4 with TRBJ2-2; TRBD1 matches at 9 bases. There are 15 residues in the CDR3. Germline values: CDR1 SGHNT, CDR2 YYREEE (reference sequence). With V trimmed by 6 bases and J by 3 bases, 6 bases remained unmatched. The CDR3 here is CASNHRGQHTGELFF. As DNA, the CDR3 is TGTGCCAGCAATCACAGGGGGCAACACACCGGGGAGCTGTTTTTT.

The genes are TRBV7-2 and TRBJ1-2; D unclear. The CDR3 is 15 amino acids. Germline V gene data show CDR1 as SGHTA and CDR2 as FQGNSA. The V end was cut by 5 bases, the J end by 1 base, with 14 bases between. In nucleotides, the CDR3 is TGTGCCAGCAGCCCCCGTCCAGGAATTAACTATGGCTACACCTTC. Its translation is CASSPRPGINYGYTF.

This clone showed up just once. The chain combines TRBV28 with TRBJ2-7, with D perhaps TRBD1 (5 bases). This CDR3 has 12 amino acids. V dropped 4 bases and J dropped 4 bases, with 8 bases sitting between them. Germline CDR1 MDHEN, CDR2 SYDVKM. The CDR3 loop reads CASSSGFYEQYF. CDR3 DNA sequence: TGTGCCAGCAGTTCAGGGTTTTACGAGCAGTACTTC.

CDR3 nucleotide sequence: TGTGCCACCCACGGGGGTTTAAATGAAAAACTGTTTTTT. Residues: CATHGGLNEKLFF. This chain connects TRBV19 to TRBJ1-4; D is possibly TRBD1 (5 bases). The CDR3 loop spans 13 amino acids. Germline-derived CDR1 and CDR2 are LNHDA and SQIVND (reference sequence). The ends were cut back, 10 bases at V and 5 bases at J, with 14 bases in the middle.

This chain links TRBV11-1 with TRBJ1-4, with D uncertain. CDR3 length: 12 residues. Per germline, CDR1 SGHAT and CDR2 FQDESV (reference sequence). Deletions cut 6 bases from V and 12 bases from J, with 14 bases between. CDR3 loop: CASRSTPGELFF. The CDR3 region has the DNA TGTGCCAGCAGATCTACTCCGGGAGAACTGTTTTTT.

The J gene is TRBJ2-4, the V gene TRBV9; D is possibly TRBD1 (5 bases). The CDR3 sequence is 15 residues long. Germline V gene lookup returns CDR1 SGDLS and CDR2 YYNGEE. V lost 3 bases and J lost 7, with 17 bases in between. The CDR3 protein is CASSDLLGPGNIQYF. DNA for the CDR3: TGTGCCAGCAGCGACCTTTTGGGTCCAGGGAACATTCAGTACTTC.

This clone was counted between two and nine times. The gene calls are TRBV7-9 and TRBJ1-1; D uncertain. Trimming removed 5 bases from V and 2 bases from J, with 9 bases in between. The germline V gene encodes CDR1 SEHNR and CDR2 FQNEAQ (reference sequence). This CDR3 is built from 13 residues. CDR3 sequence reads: CASSRVLNTEAFF. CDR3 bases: TGTGCCAGCAGCAGAGTACTTAACACTGAAGCTTTCTTT.

The CDR3, as DNA: TGTGCCAGCAGCTCGGCCGGGTCTAGCGGTACGTTGAGGACGCAGTATTTT. Residues: CASSSAGSSGTLRTQYF. The chain links TRBV7-9 to TRBJ2-3; 7 positions agree with TRBD2. The length of the CDR3 is 17 residues. J gave up 9 bases and V 4 bases, and 19 bases lay outside the gene matches. CDR1 and CDR2 (germline): SEHNR, FQNEAQ (reference sequence).

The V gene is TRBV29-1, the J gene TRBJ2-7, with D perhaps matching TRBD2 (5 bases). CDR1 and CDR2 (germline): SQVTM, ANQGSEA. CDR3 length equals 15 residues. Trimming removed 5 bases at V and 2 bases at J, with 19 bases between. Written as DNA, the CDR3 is TGCAGCGTTACGTTGAGAGGGAGACTTACCTACGAGCAGTACTTC. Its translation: CSVTLRGRLTYEQYF.

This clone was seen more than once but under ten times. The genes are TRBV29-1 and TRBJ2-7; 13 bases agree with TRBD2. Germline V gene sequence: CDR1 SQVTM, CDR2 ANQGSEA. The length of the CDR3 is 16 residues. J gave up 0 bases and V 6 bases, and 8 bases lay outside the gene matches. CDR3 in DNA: TGCAGCGTAAAGGGGACTAGCGGGACTTTCTCCTACGAGCAGTACTTC. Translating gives CSVKGTSGTFSYEQYF.

This chain's CDR3 is CASSTVTATEAFF. The CDR3 nucleotides are TGTGCCAGCAGCACAGTAACGGCCACTGAAGCTTTCTTT. The chain is built from TRBV9 and TRBJ1-1; D gene ambiguous. V lost 4 bases, J lost 4 bases, and 11 bases lay in between. This CDR3 has 13 amino acids. Germline V CDR1 and CDR2: SGDLS, YYNGEE.

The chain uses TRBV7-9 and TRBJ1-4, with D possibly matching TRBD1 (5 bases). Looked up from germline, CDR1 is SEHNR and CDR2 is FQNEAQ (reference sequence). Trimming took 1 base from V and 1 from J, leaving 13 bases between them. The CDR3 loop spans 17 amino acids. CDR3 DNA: TGTGCCAGCAGCTTAGGAAGGGGAGGAGAAACTAATGAAAAACTGTTTTTT. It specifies CASSLGRGGETNEKLFF.